The text below deals with one T cell receptor beta chain. This clonotype appeared a few times. What this receptor recognizes is not known. No much larger clone is present one base from it, and per-base qualities are unavailable. This entry is derived from a study of response to subunit inactivated influenza vaccine (dated by TCRdb to 2016 to 2019). Concerning the study at large: Deep quantitative T cell receptor repertoire profiling was used in the study to track responses to a trivalent subunit inactivated influenza vaccine.

The germline V gene gives CDR1 as LGHNA and CDR2 as YSLEER. The junction carries 13 bases between V and J, which are trimmed by 2 bases and 5 bases respectively. Including the terminal cysteine and phenylalanine, the CDR3 comprises 14 residues. The kept DNA is CDR3 alone, 42 bases in frame from the first base. The protocol used for the library was RT-PCR. The instrument was an Illumina HiSeq 2500. TCRdb passed the public sequencing reads through fastp at Q25 and MiXCR, retaining productive beta sequences. Rows are unified per CDR3 protein, each entry keeping the most common DNA and genes. In this sample the table shows more than 450,000 distinct CDR3 sequences, over 9% of which occur a single time. The ten biggest clones cover about 11% of the sample. The research as a whole found: It was suggested by the authors that each seasonal influenza vaccination may recruit only a limited number of new T cells.

This sample also appeared in a second study, on T cells expressing NK-cell markers. The second source states: TCR beta cDNA libraries were made by 5'RACE template switching that added a universal primer site and unique molecular identifiers. Three sorted T-cell subsets (CD3+CD56+NKG2C+, CD3+CD56+NKG2C- and CD3+CD56-NKG2C+) from 7 to 9 donors had their TCR beta-chain repertoires profiled. Among the eight sequenced donors, seven were HCMV-seropositive and one was HCMV-seronegative. To restrict sorting to alphabetaTCR-expressing T cells, an anti-gammadeltaTCR antibody was added in several experiments. In six donors, the dominant CD3+CD56+NKG2C+ clonotypes ranked among the top 10 CD8+ clonotypes, making up about 1.0-8% of CD8+ T cells. Those dominant clonotypes were again the most abundant among CD3+CD56-NKG2C+ cells in a few donors, at roughly 28.3-65%. Whether the expanded NKG2C-expressing T cell clones were specific for HCMV antigens remained unclear. All eight donors whose samples were sequenced were randomly selected healthy volunteers, three of them men and five women. HCMV-specific IgG was detected in serum with a commercial ELISA kit to determine HCMV serostatus. Peripheral blood mononuclear cells were isolated from blood by Ficoll density gradient centrifugation. For roughly six donors, bulk peripheral blood T-cell repertoires were additionally sequenced from unsorted PBMC. cDNA synthesis was primed from the TCR beta constant segment, followed by two successive PCR amplification steps. Sequencing of the libraries produced 2 x 150 bp reads on Illumina HiSeq 2000/2500, MiSeq or NextSeq. MIGEC handled demultiplexing of the reads and grouping by UMI, while MiTCR was used to assemble and quantify clonotypes. To remove erroneous sequences, TCR cDNA sequences were retained only when supported by two or more reads. The tcR package was used for downstream repertoire analysis, with clonotypes matched between fractions based on CDR3 nucleotide sequence plus V segment. VDJmatch was used to annotate antigen specificity against VDJdb, with one amino acid substitution in CDR3 allowed.

The source is a man aged 50-59 years who received an inactivated influenza vaccine. Donor details come from another sample of the same person, matched by shared clones. In this chain, TRBV4-3 is recombined with TRBJ2-7; TRBD1 is a possible D gene, resting on 6 matching bases. The sample was PBMCs from blood, taken on the day of vaccination. The CDR3 reads CASSQITGSHEQYF. The DNA sequence is as follows: TGCGCCAGCAGCCAAATAACAGGGTCCCACGAGCAGTACTTC.